This T cell receptor (beta chain) was captured by sequencing in a study of regulatory T cells. Findings and limits, study-wide: Skewed V and J usage and few unique V-J pairs marked patient repertoires, most in Tregs. In CD3G-deficient patients, conventional CD4+ T cells were enriched for hydrophobic CDR3 residues at positions 6 and 7.

CDR3 size: 13 residues. V gave up 5 bases and J gave up 6 bases, with 11 bases separating them. The V gene's germline CDR1 is MDHEN and CDR2 SYDVKM. Primers: 52 TRBV forward and 13 TRBJ reverse. Here immunoSEQ multiplex PCR was the method, and the copy in TCRdb shows in-frame clones only, minus some. Of approximately 40,000 clones listed, approximately 90% are singletons. With regard to this clone: Its antigen is currently unknown.

The receptor was isolated from a person aged 18-29 years with CD3G deficiency. The material sequenced was conventional CD4+ T cells sorted from blood. V gene TRBV28 combines with J gene TRBJ1-5, with D perhaps matching TRBD1 (6 bases). This chain's CDR3 is CASSHRVSQPQHF. The CDR3 bases are TGTGCCAGCAGTCACAGGGTCTCTCAGCCCCAGCATTTT. Looking up the rest from reference TRBV28 and TRBJ1-5 gives the full variable domain: DVKVTQSSRYLVKRTGEKVFLECVQDMDHENMFWYRQDPGLGLRLIYFSYDVKMKEKGDIPEGYSVSREKKERFSLILESASTNQTSMYLCASSHRVSQPQHFGDGTRLSIL.